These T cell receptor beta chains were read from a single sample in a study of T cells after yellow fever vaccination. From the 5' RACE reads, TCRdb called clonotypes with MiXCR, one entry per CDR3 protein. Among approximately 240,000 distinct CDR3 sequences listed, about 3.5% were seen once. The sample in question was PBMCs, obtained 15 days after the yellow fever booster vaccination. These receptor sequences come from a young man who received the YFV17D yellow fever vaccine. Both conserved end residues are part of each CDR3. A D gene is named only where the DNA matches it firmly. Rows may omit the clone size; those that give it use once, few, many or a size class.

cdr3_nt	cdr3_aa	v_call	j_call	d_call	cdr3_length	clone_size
TGTGCCAGCAGCCAAGAGAGGGTCCAAGAGACCCAGTACTTC	CASSQERVQETQYF	TRBV4-2	TRBJ2-5	-	14	many
TGTGCCAGCTCAATCCAGGGCGACTATGGCTACACCTTC	CASSIQGDYGYTF	TRBV18	TRBJ1-2	-	13	many
TGCAGTGCTACACCCGACGGGAACACTGAAGCTTTCTTT	CSATPDGNTEAFF	TRBV20-1	TRBJ1-1	-	13	many
TGTGCCAGCAGTGCGACCTTGAACACTGAAGCTTTCTTT	CASSATLNTEAFF	TRBV12-3/TRBV12-4	TRBJ1-1	-	13	many
TGTGCCAGCAGCCCCCGTGGGGGGTTGAGCTCCTATAATTCACCCCTCCACTTT	CASSPRGGLSSYNSPLHF	TRBV3-1	TRBJ1-6	-	18	many
TGTGCCAGCAGTGGGAGGGACTCTGGGGCCAACGTCCTGACTTTC	CASSGRDSGANVLTF	TRBV27	TRBJ2-6	TRBD2	15	many
TGTGCCAGCAGTTTAAGGCCCTCGGAGAACACCGGGGAGCTGTTTTTT	CASSLRPSENTGELFF	TRBV9	TRBJ2-2	-	16	many
TGTGCCAGCAGTTTCGGCGGGGGGGCCGATACGCAGTATTTT	CASSFGGGADTQYF	TRBV12-3/TRBV12-4	TRBJ2-3	TRBD2	14	many
TGTGCCTCCCGAGGGTTGGATTTCGCAGATACGCAGTATTTT	CASRGLDFADTQYF	TRBV19	TRBJ2-3	-	14	many
TGTGCCAGCAGTTTACTTCGGGTTGAGCAGTACTTC	CASSLLRVEQYF	TRBV12-3/TRBV12-4	TRBJ2-7	-	12	many
TGCGCCAGCAGCGTTAGCGGGGGGGCCGGTGGCGAGCAGTACTTC	CASSVSGGAGGEQYF	TRBV5-1	TRBJ2-7	TRBD2	15	many
TGCAGTGCTAGAGCAAGTCCGGGACAGGGCACCTCACCCCTCCACTTT	CSARASPGQGTSPLHF	TRBV20-1	TRBJ1-6	TRBD1	16	many
TGCGCCAGCAGCTGGGGGGGACAGGTCCAAGAGACCCAGTACTTC	CASSWGGQVQETQYF	TRBV5-1	TRBJ2-5	-	15	many
TGTGCCAGCAGCTTGCCCCGAGAGGGAGGCGGTGAAAAACTGTTTTTT	CASSLPREGGGEKLFF	TRBV7-9	TRBJ1-4	-	16	many
TGCAGTGCTTCCGGGGGGGGGACAGGTAATTCACCCCTCCACTTT	CSASGGGTGNSPLHF	TRBV20-1	TRBJ1-6	TRBD1	15	many
TGTGCCAGCAGCCCGCATTATTCCGGGACTTTAAATGAGCAGTTCTTC	CASSPHYSGTLNEQFF	TRBV7-8	TRBJ2-1	-	16	-
TGTGCCAGCAGTTTGAGGGAAACACCCCTCTCCGCCTTC	CASSLRETPLSAF	TRBV12-3/TRBV12-4	TRBJ1-2	-	13	many
TGTGCCAGCAGCTTCTCGGACGTCCTGTTTTTT	CASSFSDVLFF	TRBV7-2	TRBJ1-4	-	11	many
TGTGCCAGTAGTTCGAGGGACAGGGGGGATCTCTATGGCTACACCTTC	CASSSRDRGDLYGYTF	TRBV19	TRBJ1-2	TRBD1	16	few
TGCGCCAGCAGTGAAGCTCGAGTCACAGATACGCAGTATTTT	CASSEARVTDTQYF	TRBV10-1	TRBJ2-3	-	14	many
TGTGCCAGCAGTGAACCGGGACAGGGGAAAATGGGTGAGCAGTTCTTC	CASSEPGQGKMGEQFF	TRBV25-1	TRBJ2-1	TRBD1	16	many
TGTGCCAGCAGCCCCCATAGCACAGATACGCAGTATTTT	CASSPHSTDTQYF	TRBV7-2	TRBJ2-3	-	13	many
TGCAGCGTTGAAGAGCTAAGAGGACAGGGCAACTATGGCTACACCTTC	CSVEELRGQGNYGYTF	TRBV29-1	TRBJ1-2	TRBD1	16	many
TGTGCCAGCAGCTTCGCGTACGAGCAGTACTTC	CASSFAYEQYF	TRBV7-2	TRBJ2-7	-	11	many
TGTGCCAGCAGCCACCCAAGCGGGGACTACAATGAGCAGTTCTTC	CASSHPSGDYNEQFF	TRBV5-4	TRBJ2-1	TRBD2	15	many
TGCGCCAGCAGCCAAGATCCGGGGGGCTACAATGAGCAGTTCTTC	CASSQDPGGYNEQFF	TRBV4-3	TRBJ2-1	TRBD2	15	many
TGCAGTGCCACGGGATACTCCTACAATGAGCAGTTCTTC	CSATGYSYNEQFF	TRBV20-1	TRBJ2-1	-	13	many
TGTGCCAGCCAACAGGGGGCGAGTGAGACCCAGTACTTC	CASQQGASETQYF	TRBV27	TRBJ2-5	TRBD1	13	many